This T cell receptor (beta chain) came from a study of blood T cell repertoires in COVID-19. Study information: Samples representing acute and convalescent COVID-19 were sourced from the United States, Italy and Spain. Sample material is recorded as cDNA or gDNA derived from T cells, B-cell-depleted T cells, or PBMCs.

Per germline, CDR1 MGHRA and CDR2 YSYEKL. With 9 bases clipped from V and 4 bases from J, the junction kept 16 bases outside the gene matches. There are 16 residues in the CDR3. The assay was immunoSEQ multiplex PCR, and TCRdb's table has in-frame clones only and misses some. The data show about 100,000 clones, approximately 90% seen once. The sequenced material came from peripheral blood. The clonotype was recovered from a man aged 50 to 60 with active COVID-19. The chain combines TRBV4-1 with TRBJ1-2, with 8 bases aligning to TRBD1. The CDR3 reads CASSPGDRTPFYGYTF. CDR3 coding DNA: TGCGCCAGTTCCCCGGGGGACAGGACTCCCTTCTATGGCTACACCTTC.